These 26 T cell receptor beta chains were all obtained from the same sample, sequenced in a study of cytomegalovirus exposure and HLA in healthy donors. 13 Jbeta primers and 60 Vbeta primers were used for the PCR. TCRdb keeps only in-frame clones here, not all; method: immunoSEQ multiplex PCR. The sample contains under 200,000 clones, approximately 80% of which appear only once. The sequenced sample consisted of PBMCs. The receptors originated from a young woman in good health and CMV-seropositive.

This chain uses TRBV9 with TRBJ2-3, with 7 bases fitting TRBD2. The CDR3 is 15 residues long. Germline V gene data show CDR1 as SGDLS and CDR2 as YYNGEE. The J segment lost 2 bases and the V segment lost 2 bases, leaving 5 bases of the junction unmatched. CDR3 region: CASSVSAGFTDTQYF. The CDR3, as DNA: TGTGCCAGCAGCGTCTCAGCGGGATTCACAGATACGCAGTATTTT.

J is TRBJ2-4 and V is TRBV19; tentative D call: TRBD1 (6 bases). The V and J ends lost 3 bases and 0 bases respectively, with 21 bases between them. The germline V gene has CDR1 LNHDA and CDR2 SQIVND (reference sequence). The CDR3 sequence is 19 residues long. The CDR3 loop reads CASSILGRPAGVAKNIQYF. CDR3 coding DNA: TGTGCCAGTAGTATTCTAGGTCGTCCGGCAGGGGTAGCCAAAAACATTCAGTACTTC.

The V gene is TRBV11-2, the J gene TRBJ2-7, with 8 positions matching TRBD1. The germline V gene encodes CDR1 SGHAT and CDR2 FQNNGV. CDR3 length: 17 residues. The V gene end was trimmed by 1 base and the J gene end by 2 bases; junction bases not matched to a gene: 10. CDR3 nucleotides: TGTGCCAGCAGCTTAGGGGCCTCCGGGACAGGAGCCTACGAGCAGTACTTC. Amino acid sequence: CASSLGASGTGAYEQYF.

This clone has a handful of counts. The chain couples TRBV7-2 to TRBJ2-2; 11 nucleotides line up with TRBD2. The CDR3 loop spans 17 amino acids. In germline, CDR1 is SGHTA, CDR2 FQGNSA. Trimming at V came to 2 bases and at J to 3 bases, leaving 5 bases not matched to a gene. CDR3 sequence: CASSLRQLAGDTGELFF. The CDR3 DNA follows: TGTGCCAGCAGCTTACGCCAACTAGCGGGGGACACCGGGGAGCTGTTTTTT.

This chain joins TRBV10-2 and TRBJ2-5, with 11 positions matching TRBD1. Germline-derived CDR1 and CDR2 are WSHSY and SAAADI. V was pared by 5 bases and J by 5 bases, with 7 bases of the junction left unmatched. The CDR3 has 15 residues. The CDR3: CASSPDRGRAETQYF. CDR3 coding DNA: TGCGCCAGCAGTCCGGACAGGGGGCGAGCTGAGACCCAGTACTTC.

This sequence joins TRBV5-4 and TRBJ2-7; 8 positions agree with TRBD2. The CDR3 extends over 16 amino acids. Germline lookup yields CDR1 SGHNT and CDR2 YYREEE (reference sequence). J was trimmed by 2 bases and V by 0 bases; bases with no gene match: 7. The CDR3 DNA reads TGTGCCAGCAGCTTGGCCCTCCCGGGACTAGCCTACGAGCAGTACTTC. It is translated as CASSLALPGLAYEQYF.

This clone has a handful of counts. The CDR3 protein is CSADFGETQYF. DNA for the CDR3: TGCAGTGCTGACTTCGGGGAGACCCAGTACTTC. J is TRBJ2-5 and V is TRBV20-1; D is unclear. Germline-derived CDR1 and CDR2 are DFQATT and SNEGSKA (reference sequence). This CDR3 contains 11 residues. Trimming shortened V by 5 bases and J by 5 bases, and 9 bases separated the two germline ends.

The rearrangement uses TRBV29-1 and TRBJ2-7; 8 bases are shared with TRBD1. V lost 3 bases, J lost 6 bases, and 4 bases stayed unmatched. Germline loops: CDR1 SQVTM, CDR2 ANQGSEA. CDR3 size: 12 residues. The CDR3 reads CSVEGTGGEQYF. The CDR3 nucleotides are TGCAGCGTTGAGGGGACAGGCGGCGAGCAGTACTTC.

The sample holds a few counts of this clone. The chain links TRBV5-1 to TRBJ2-7; 7 nucleotides line up with TRBD1. Germline trimming cut 0 bases from V and 3 bases from J; bases unmatched to any gene: 12. The CDR3 has 17 residues. In germline, CDR1 is SGHRS, CDR2 YFSETQ. CDR3 bases: TGCGCCAGCAGCTTGGATTCCGGGACAGCGAACAACTACGAGCAGTACTTC. Translation: CASSLDSGTANNYEQYF.

The chain links TRBV19 to TRBJ1-4; the D gene is possibly TRBD1 (5 bases). Per germline, CDR1 LNHDA and CDR2 SQIVND (reference sequence). CDR3 size: 15 residues. V was cut by 6 bases and J by 0 bases, with 11 bases left in between. This CDR3 reads CASRTGLATNEKLFF. The CDR3 region has the DNA TGTGCCAGTAGAACAGGCCTTGCAACTAATGAAAAACTGTTTTTT.

The V call is TRBV27, the J call TRBJ1-1; D is ambiguous. The ends were cut back, 5 bases at V and 4 bases at J, with 14 bases in the middle. Germline V gene sequence: CDR1 MNHEY, CDR2 SMNVEV (reference sequence). This CDR3 comprises 14 residues. CDR3 DNA sequence: TGTGCCAGCAGTGCCCCGCCCGGTAGCACTGAAGCTTTCTTT. It codes for CASSAPPGSTEAFF.

This chain links TRBV7-2 with TRBJ2-1, with TRBD2 identical over 9 bases. V lost 3 bases to trimming and J lost 8 bases; unmatched junction nucleotides: 8. Germline-derived CDR1 and CDR2 are SGHTA and FQGNSA. The CDR3 spans 15 residues. CDR3 coding DNA: TGTGCCAGCAGCTTGGTCGTAGCGGGGGCGTATGAGCAGTTCTTC. Translated: CASSLVVAGAYEQFF.

The genes are TRBV2 and TRBJ2-7; 11 nucleotides line up with TRBD2. After removal of 6 bases from V and 2 bases from J, the junction contained 3 bases not matched to a gene. The CDR3 consists of 14 residues. Germline CDR1 SNHLY, CDR2 FYNNEI. The CDR3 reads CASRLGLAAYEQYF. DNA for the CDR3: TGTGCCAGCAGACTGGGACTAGCGGCCTACGAGCAGTACTTC.

V gene TRBV11-1 combines with J gene TRBJ2-7; unclear D gene. The V end lost 3 bases, the J end lost 3 bases, and 6 bases lay between the germline ends. CDR1 is SGHAT and CDR2 is FQDESV in the germline V gene (reference sequence). This CDR3 contains 12 residues. The CDR3 region is CASSFEIYEQYF. In DNA, the CDR3 is TGTGCCAGCAGCTTTGAGATCTACGAGCAGTACTTC.

The rearrangement joins TRBV7-2 to TRBJ2-7; TRBD2 is a possible D gene (6 bases). This CDR3 has 14 amino acids. V was trimmed by 7 bases and J by 3 bases, leaving 16 bases between them. Germline V gene data show CDR1 as SGHTA and CDR2 as FQGNSA. CDR3 amino acids: CASTTQGGGYEQYF. CDR3 coding DNA: TGTGCCAGCACTACTCAGGGAGGAGGCTACGAGCAGTACTTC.

V is TRBV7-9 and J is TRBJ2-7; no clear D. The CDR3 is 13 amino acids. Trimming pared 2 bases from V and 4 bases from J, leaving 9 bases between. Per germline, CDR1 SEHNR and CDR2 FQNEAQ (reference sequence). The CDR3 DNA reads TGTGCCAGCAGCTTACCCCTAGATTACGAGCAGTACTTC. Translation: CASSLPLDYEQYF.

The chain has TRBV7-8 and TRBJ2-1, with 7 positions matching TRBD2. The germline gives CDR1 SGHVS, CDR2 FQNEAQ. The V and J ends lost 1 base and 7 bases, in that order; junction bases with no gene match: 4. The CDR3 runs to 14 residues. The CDR3 sequence is CASSLGGSGNEQFF. The CDR3 bases are TGTGCCAGCAGCTTAGGCGGGAGCGGTAATGAGCAGTTCTTC.

The CDR3 coding sequence is TGTGCCAGCAGCCAAGCCGGACTAGCGGGGGGAATCCAATACAATGAGCAGTTCTTC. Translated, it gives CASSQAGLAGGIQYNEQFF. The genes are TRBV4-2 and TRBJ2-1, with 14 bases identical to TRBD2. This CDR3 has 19 residues. CDR1 is LGHNA and CDR2 is YNFKEQ in the germline V gene. V was clipped by 1 base and J by 4 bases; unmatched bases: 9.

V gene TRBV19 combines with J gene TRBJ1-5, with TRBD1 as a possible D gene (6 bases). The germline V gene has CDR1 LNHDA and CDR2 SQIVND (reference sequence). The V end was cut by 0 bases, the J end by 5 bases, with 11 bases between. The CDR3 is 15 amino acids. DNA for the CDR3: TGTGCCAGTAGTATAGATACAGGGTCCTATCAGCCCCAGCATTTT. The encoded protein is CASSIDTGSYQPQHF.

A remark on this clone: This sample includes further DNA sequences coding for the same CDR3. This chain connects TRBV5-6 to TRBJ1-1; 7 bases are a match to TRBD1. This CDR3 region has 14 residues. After removal of 5 bases from V and 8 bases from J, the junction contained 12 bases not matched to a gene. Germline CDR1 SGHDT, CDR2 YYEEEE. CDR3 residues: CASRSTGVALEAFF. The CDR3 DNA reads TGTGCCAGCAGGTCAACAGGGGTTGCCCTCGAAGCTTTCTTT.

The table lists this clone with a count of one. This chain uses TRBV9 with TRBJ2-7; 7 nucleotides agree with TRBD1. Germline assignment: CDR1 SGDLS and CDR2 YYNGEE. The CDR3 totals 15 residues. With V trimmed by 2 bases and J by 3 bases, 8 bases remained unmatched. CDR3 protein: CASSVDGQANYEQYF. CDR3 nucleotides: TGTGCCAGCAGCGTCGACGGACAGGCCAACTACGAGCAGTACTTC.

Comment on this clone: Other DNA variants within this sample encode the same CDR3. The V call is TRBV20-1, the J call TRBJ2-7; D not resolved. Germline V lookup: CDR1 DFQATT, CDR2 SNEGSKA (reference sequence). The V end was cut by 6 bases, the J end by 0 bases, with 6 bases between. The CDR3 loop spans 11 amino acids. CDR3 loop: CSAGDSYEQYF. The CDR3 DNA reads as TGCAGTGCGGGCGACTCCTACGAGCAGTACTTC.

The J gene is TRBJ1-1, the V gene TRBV7-9; 10 bases align to TRBD1. After removal of 5 bases from V and 2 bases from J, the junction contained 2 bases not matched to a gene. This CDR3 has 14 residues. Germline assignment: CDR1 SEHNR and CDR2 FQNEAQ (reference sequence). This CDR3 reads CASSRDRGNTEAFF. CDR3 nucleotide sequence: TGTGCCAGCAGCCGGGACAGGGGAAACACTGAAGCTTTCTTT.

With respect to this clone: A read error may account for a junction end that differs from germline. This chain connects TRBV7-7 to TRBJ2-7, with 11 bases lining up with TRBD2. The V gene's germline CDR1 is SSHAT and CDR2 FNYEAQ (reference sequence). CDR3 length: 15 residues. CDR3 coding DNA: TGTGCTAGCAGCTTAGGTACTAGCGGGAGTGGCGAGCAGTACTTC. Translation gives CASSLGTSGSGEQYF.

The chain couples TRBV6-1 to TRBJ2-2; no definite D call. The CDR3 contains 12 residues. CDR1 MNHNS and CDR2 SASEGT come from the germline V gene. Deletions cut 8 bases from V and 4 bases from J, with 8 bases between. CDR3 nucleotide sequence: TGTGCCAGCCGGCAGGTCACCGGGGAGCTGTTTTTT. Translating it yields CASRQVTGELFF.

The chain carries TRBV18 and TRBJ2-7; TRBD1 might be the D (6 bases). Germline V lookup: CDR1 KGHSH, CDR2 LQKENI. V gave up 6 bases and J gave up 1 base, with 16 bases separating them. The CDR3 is made up of 15 amino acids. The CDR3, as DNA: TGTGCCAGCTCCCCTATCGAGGGGGTTTCCTACGAGCAGTACTTC. This codes for CASSPIEGVSYEQYF.